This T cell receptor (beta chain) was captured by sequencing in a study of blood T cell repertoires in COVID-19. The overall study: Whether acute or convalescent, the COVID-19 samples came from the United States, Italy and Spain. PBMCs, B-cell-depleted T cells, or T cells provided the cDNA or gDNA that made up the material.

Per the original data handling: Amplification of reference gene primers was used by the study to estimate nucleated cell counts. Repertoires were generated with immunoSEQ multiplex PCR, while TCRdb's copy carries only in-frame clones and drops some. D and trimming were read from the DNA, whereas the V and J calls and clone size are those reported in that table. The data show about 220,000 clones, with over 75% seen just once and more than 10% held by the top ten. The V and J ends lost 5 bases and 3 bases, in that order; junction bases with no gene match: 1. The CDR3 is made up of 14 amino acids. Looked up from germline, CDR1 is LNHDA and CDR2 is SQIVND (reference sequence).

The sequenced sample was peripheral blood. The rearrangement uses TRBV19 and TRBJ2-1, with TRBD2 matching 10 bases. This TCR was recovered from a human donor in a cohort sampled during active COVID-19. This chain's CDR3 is CASSGLADYNEQFF. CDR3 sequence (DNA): TGTGCCAGTAGTGGACTAGCGGACTACAATGAGCAGTTCTTC.